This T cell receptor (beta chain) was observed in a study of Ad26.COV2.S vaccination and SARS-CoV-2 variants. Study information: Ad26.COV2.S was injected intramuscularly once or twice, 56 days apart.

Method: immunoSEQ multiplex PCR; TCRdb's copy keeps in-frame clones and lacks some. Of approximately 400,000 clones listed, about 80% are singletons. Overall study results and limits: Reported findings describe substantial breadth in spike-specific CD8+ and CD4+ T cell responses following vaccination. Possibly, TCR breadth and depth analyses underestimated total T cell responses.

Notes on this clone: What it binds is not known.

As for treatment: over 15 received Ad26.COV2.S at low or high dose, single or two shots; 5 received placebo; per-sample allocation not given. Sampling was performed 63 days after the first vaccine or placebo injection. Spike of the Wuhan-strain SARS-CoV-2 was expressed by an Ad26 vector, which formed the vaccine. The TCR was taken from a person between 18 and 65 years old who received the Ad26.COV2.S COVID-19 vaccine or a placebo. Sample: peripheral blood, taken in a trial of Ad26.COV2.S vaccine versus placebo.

This chain's CDR3 is CASSTPYDRSEHGYTF. The CDR3 nucleotides are TGCGCCAGCAGCACACCCTACGATCGCAGTGAGCATGGCTACACCTTC. The rearrangement links TRBV5-1 to TRBJ1-2; D gene uncertain. This CDR3 contains 16 residues. Germline assignment: CDR1 SGHRS and CDR2 YFSETQ. V was pared by 4 bases and J by 6 bases, with 22 bases between.